Each of the 23 T cell receptor beta chains below was sequenced from the same sample in a study of T cells in Graves' hyperthyroidism and ophthalmopathy. Amplification of TCR beta CDR3 regions used RNA as the template. Initially, a first-round RT-PCR of the TCR CDR3 employed the HTBI primer set. Each CDR3 protein gets one entry after TCRdb re-called the multiplex PCR reads with MiXCR. The table records over 300,000 distinct CDR3 sequences, approximately 15% of them present only once. The sample comprised blood. The receptors here all came from a woman aged 55-70 years with Graves' hyperthyroidism.

This clonotype was counted between two and nine times. J is TRBJ2-7 and V is TRBV13; TRBD1 or TRBD2 may be the D gene (5 bases each). The CDR3 totals 17 residues. Germline V gene data show CDR1 as PRHDT and CDR2 as FYEKMQ (reference sequence). Trimming pared 0 bases from V and 2 bases from J, leaving 17 bases between. The DNA for the CDR3 is TGTGCCAGCAGCTTAGGCGTGATGGGGGTGATGACCTACGAGCAGTACTTC. Protein product: CASSLGVMGVMTYEQYF.

The chain couples TRBV12-3 or TRBV12-4 to TRBJ2-7, with TRBD1 identical over 7 bases. The CDR3 is made up of 14 amino acids. V shed 2 bases, J shed 2 bases, and the junction held 3 bases outside the gene matches. The CDR3 protein is CASSLKGGPYEQYF. In DNA form, the CDR3 reads TGTGCCAGCAGTTTAAAAGGGGGCCCCTACGAGCAGTACTTC.

The chain links TRBV6-2 or TRBV6-3 to TRBJ2-7; TRBD1 matches at 7 bases. The germline CDR1 and CDR2 sequences are MNHEY and SVGEGT. After removal of 8 bases from V and 3 bases from J, the junction contained 13 bases not matched to a gene. CDR3 size: 15 residues. CDR3 bases: TGTGCCAGCCTCCCCCGACAGGGTGAGTTCTACGAGCAGTACTTC. Amino acids: CASLPRQGEFYEQYF.

This clonotype was recorded a few times. The chain is built from TRBV4-1 and TRBJ2-5; 13 bases line up with TRBD2. With V trimmed by 1 base and J by 5 bases, 4 bases remained unmatched. Germline V gene lookup returns CDR1 MGHRA and CDR2 YSYEKL. There are 16 residues in the CDR3. DNA of the CDR3: TGCGCCAGCAGCCAAGGGACTAGCGGGAGCCGGGAGACCCAGTACTTC. As protein: CASSQGTSGSRETQYF.

The table lists this clonotype with many counts. Here the CDR3 reads CASSSSLAGVHLWSEQFF. DNA of the CDR3: TGTGCCAGCAGTTCCTCACTAGCGGGCGTGCACTTGTGGAGTGAGCAGTTCTTC. The J gene is TRBJ2-1, the V gene TRBV12-3 or TRBV12-4; 9 nucleotides line up with TRBD2. The CDR3 runs 18 residues. V shed 4 bases and J 9 bases; nucleotides not matched to a gene: 19.

In its sample, this clonotype was seen a few times. V usage is TRBV11-2 and J usage is TRBJ2-7, with 12 bases that match TRBD1. The CDR3 totals 20 residues. Germline lookup yields CDR1 SGHAT and CDR2 FQNNGV. The V segment lost 4 bases and the J segment 0 bases; nucleotides outside the gene matches: 16. The CDR3 DNA is TGTGCCAGCAGCTACGCGAGCGGGACAGGGGGCGCCTCGATCTCCTACGAGCAGTACTTC. Its translation is CASSYASGTGGASISYEQYF.

This chain links TRBV10-3 with TRBJ2-1; possibly TRBD2 for D (5 bases). There are 14 residues in the CDR3. Germline CDR1 ENHRY, CDR2 SYGVKD. Trimming took off 0 bases at V and 4 bases at J, with 7 bases between the two ends. This chain's CDR3 is CAISESREYNEQFF. The CDR3 DNA reads TGTGCCATCAGTGAGTCCCGGGAATACAATGAGCAGTTCTTC.

This clonotype was recorded at least ten times. This chain connects TRBV2 to TRBJ1-5; 9 nucleotides align to TRBD1. The CDR3 runs to 13 residues. Trimming cost V 7 bases and J 6 bases; bases outside gene matches: 4. Germline lookup yields CDR1 SNHLY and CDR2 FYNNEI. The CDR3 is CASKQGAIQPQHF. Written as DNA, the CDR3 is TGTGCCAGCAAACAGGGGGCGATTCAGCCCCAGCATTTT.

This clonotype was found a few times. This could be a read error, since a much larger clone is one nucleotide away. The genes are TRBV20-1 and TRBJ2-4; D not certain. The V gene's germline CDR1 is DFQATT and CDR2 SNEGSKA (reference sequence). The CDR3 contains 14 residues. In DNA form, the CDR3 reads TGCAGTGCTAGAGACAACTTAGCCAAAAACATTCGGTACTTC. Amino acid sequence: CSARDNLAKNIRYF.

The chain couples TRBV9 to TRBJ2-2, with D uncertain. The V and J ends lost 0 bases and 0 bases respectively, with 6 bases between them. Germline CDR1 reads SGDLS; CDR2 reads YYNGEE. This CDR3 region has 15 residues. The CDR3, as DNA: TGTGCCAGCAGCGTAGGTGGGACGAACACCGGGGAGCTGTTTTTT. As protein: CASSVGGTNTGELFF.

The J gene is TRBJ2-3, the V gene TRBV14, with D possibly matching TRBD1 (5 bases). From germline, CDR1 is SGHDN and CDR2 FVKESK. Between the trimmed V and J ends, which lost 2 bases and 2 bases, there was a span of 11 bases. The CDR3 contains 15 residues. The CDR3 is CASSQQGIDTDTQYF. In nucleotides, the CDR3 is TGTGCCAGCAGCCAACAGGGTATAGACACAGATACGCAGTATTTT.

The chain employs TRBV20-1 and TRBJ2-1; a possible D gene is TRBD1 (6 bases). This CDR3 has 14 residues. Germline CDR1 reads DFQATT; CDR2 reads SNEGSKA (reference sequence). V was shortened by 3 bases and J by 5 bases, with 14 bases between the two germline ends. CDR3 residues: CSARNWAGDNEQFF. The DNA for the CDR3 is TGCAGTGCTAGGAATTGGGCAGGGGACAATGAGCAGTTCTTC.

This clonotype was seen ten or more times. The chain combines TRBV6-1 with TRBJ2-7, with TRBD2 matching over 8 bases. CDR1 is MNHNS and CDR2 is SASEGT in the germline V gene. Trimming took 5 bases from V and 0 from J; bases not matched to a gene: 6. This CDR3 has 15 residues. The CDR3 bases are TGTGCCAGCAGTCCCTTAGCGGGAAGCTCCTACGAGCAGTACTTC. Residues: CASSPLAGSSYEQYF.

The chain is built from TRBV4-1 and TRBJ2-1; 11 bases map to TRBD2. Germline assignment: CDR1 MGHRA and CDR2 YSYEKL. V lost 4 bases to trimming and J lost 9 bases; unmatched junction nucleotides: 8. This CDR3 region has 15 residues. As DNA, the CDR3 is TGCGCCAGCAGCCGGGGACTAGCGGCGATCACTGAGCAGTTCTTC. This codes for CASSRGLAAITEQFF.

This chain connects TRBV19 to TRBJ1-5; no reliable D call. V was shortened by 7 bases and J by 1 base, with 8 bases between the two germline ends. Germline V gene data show CDR1 as LNHDA and CDR2 as SQIVND (reference sequence). The CDR3 is 13 amino acids. CDR3 DNA sequence: TGTGCCAGTAACGGAGGAAGCAATCAGCCCCAGCATTTT. Translated, it gives CASNGGSNQPQHF. Supplemented by reference TRBV19 and TRBJ1-5, the full variable domain reads DGGITQSPKYLFRKEGQNVTLSCEQNLNHDAMYWYRQDPGQGLRLIYYSQIVNDFQKGDIAEGYSVSREKKESFPLTVTSAQKNPTAFYLCASNGGSNQPQHFGDGTRLSIL.

The V and J genes are TRBV12-3 or TRBV12-4 and TRBJ2-5; tentatively, D is TRBD2 (7 bases). Trimming took off 6 bases at V and 0 bases at J, with 14 bases between the two ends. CDR3 size: 15 residues. The CDR3 DNA is TGTGCCAGCAGCCCGGGGGGCAGGAACCAAGAGACCCAGTACTTC. This translates into CASSPGGRNQETQYF.

Comments on this clonotype: This may arise from a read error, as a much more abundant clone is one base away. This rearrangement joins TRBV19 to TRBJ1-5, with 10 bases identical to TRBD1. Germline CDR1 reads LNHDA; CDR2 reads SQIVND (reference sequence). There are 16 residues in the CDR3. CDR3 region: CASGRTGGISDQPQHF. CDR3 in DNA: TGTGCCTCAGGAAGGACAGGGGGAATTAGCGATCAGCCCCAGCATTTT.

This clonotype showed up just a few times. CDR3 coding DNA: TGTGCCACCAGCCCACAGGCTCAGGGGAATGGCTACACCTTC. Translation gives CATSPQAQGNGYTF. The rearrangement joins TRBV15 to TRBJ1-2; D is possibly TRBD1 (6 bases). Germline values: CDR1 LNHNV, CDR2 YYDKDF (reference sequence). V lost 5 bases and J 6 bases, leaving 16 bases between the germline ends. The CDR3 has 14 amino acids.

In this sample, this clonotype turned up many times. The V and J genes are TRBV6-6 and TRBJ2-2, with a weak D call TRBD1 (6 bases). V lost 2 bases, J lost 5 bases, and 12 bases lay in between. The germline gives CDR1 MNHNY, CDR2 SVGAGI (reference sequence). The CDR3 spans 15 residues. CDR3 DNA: TGTGCCAGCAGTTACGAGGGACATACGACCGGGGAGCTGTTTTTT. Translation gives CASSYEGHTTGELFF.

This clonotype has only a few counts. V and J are TRBV24-1 and TRBJ2-1, with 8 positions matching TRBD1. CDR1 and CDR2 from the germline V gene are KGHDR and SFDVKD. Trimming cost V 3 bases and J 4 bases; bases outside gene matches: 13. CDR3 length: 18 residues. The CDR3 spells CATSDVKLGQGTYNEQFF. CDR3 in DNA: TGTGCCACCAGTGATGTCAAATTAGGACAGGGCACTTACAATGAGCAGTTCTTC.

The chain combines TRBV7-3 with TRBJ2-7; possible D gene TRBD2, 5 bases. There are 16 residues in the CDR3. CDR1 and CDR2 (germline): SGHTA, FQGTGA. V lost 1 base to trimming and J lost 0 bases, with 13 bases between them. CDR3 nucleotides: TGTGCCAGCAGCTTAAGTGGTGGGAGATCCTCCTACGAGCAGTACTTC. This sequence encodes CASSLSGGRSSYEQYF.

CDR3 DNA sequence: TGTGCCAGCACTAGAGGGGGCAGGGACTCTGGCTACACCTTC. Amino acids: CASTRGGRDSGYTF. The chain recombines TRBV6-2 or TRBV6-3 with TRBJ1-2; TRBD1 aligns across 7 bases. The CDR3 has 14 residues. The J segment lost 7 bases and the V segment lost 7 bases, leaving 12 bases of the junction unmatched. Germline-derived CDR1 and CDR2 are MNHEY and SVGEGT.

This clonotype was counted ten times or more. V gene TRBV30 combines with J gene TRBJ2-1, with D possibly being TRBD2 (6 bases). Trimming took 5 bases from V and 9 from J, leaving 11 bases between them. The CDR3 runs to 11 residues. Germline assignment: CDR1 GTSNPN and CDR2 SVGIG (reference sequence). In DNA, the CDR3 is TGTGCCTGGGGGGAGGAAAGTGAGCAGTTCTTC. Amino acids: CAWGEESEQFF.